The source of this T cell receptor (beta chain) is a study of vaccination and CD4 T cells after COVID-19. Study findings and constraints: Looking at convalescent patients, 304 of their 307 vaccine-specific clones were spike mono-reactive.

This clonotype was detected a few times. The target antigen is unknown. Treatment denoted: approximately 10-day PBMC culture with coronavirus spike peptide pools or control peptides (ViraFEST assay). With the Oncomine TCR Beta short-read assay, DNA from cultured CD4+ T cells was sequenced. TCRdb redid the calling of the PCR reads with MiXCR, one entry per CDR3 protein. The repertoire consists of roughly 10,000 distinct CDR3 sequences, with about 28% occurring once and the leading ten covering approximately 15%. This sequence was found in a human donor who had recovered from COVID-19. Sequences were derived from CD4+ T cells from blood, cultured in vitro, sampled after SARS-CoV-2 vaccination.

DNA of the CDR3: TGTGCCAGCAGCCAAGATGGGGACGGCGGAAACACCATATATTTT. As protein: CASSQDGDGGNTIYF. The chain has TRBV4-2 and TRBJ1-3; D possibly corresponds to TRBD1 (5 bases). This CDR3 is 15 amino acids long. V was pared by 0 bases and J by 4 bases, with 10 bases between. Germline CDR1 LGHNA, CDR2 YNFKEQ.